One sample yielded the 31 T cell receptor beta chains listed below, sequenced in a study of preoperative IRX-2 immunotherapy in early breast cancer. Assay: immunoSEQ multiplex PCR; the TCRdb copy retains only in-frame clones and omits some. The sample consists of around 88,000 clones, roughly 90% of them appearing once. As to treatment: preoperative locoregional IRX-2 cytokine immunotherapy. The specimen comprised tumor tissue, sampled after IRX-2 immunotherapy. All receptors derive from a human donor with breast cancer.

The chain links TRBV5-1 to TRBJ2-7; the D gene is possibly TRBD2 (5 bases). V was cut by 4 bases and J by 4 bases, with 15 bases left in between. The CDR3 is 14 amino acids. Germline CDR1 reads SGHRS; CDR2 reads YFSETQ. CDR3 sequence reads: CASSLLGLAYEQYF. The CDR3 DNA is TGCGCCAGCAGCCTACTCGGACTCGCATACGAGCAGTACTTC.

The CDR3 nucleotides read TGTGCCAGCAGCTTAGGAGGGGTAGATGACAGGAACTATGGCTACACCTTC. It encodes CASSLGGVDDRNYGYTF. The chain recombines TRBV7-1 with TRBJ1-2; the D gene is possibly TRBD1 (6 bases). TRBV7-1 is an ORF for which the function is uncertain. This CDR3 contains 17 residues. Trimming removed 4 bases at V and 2 bases at J, with 20 bases between.

The chain employs TRBV28 and TRBJ2-7, with D perhaps matching TRBD2 (5 bases). The CDR3 runs 13 residues. Germline CDR1 reads MDHEN; CDR2 reads SYDVKM. V shed 4 bases and J shed 6 bases, with 13 bases lying between them. CDR3 in DNA: TGTGCCAGCAGTTCAGCCGAGGGCAGCGAGCAGTACTTC. Amino acids: CASSSAEGSEQYF.

The chain uses TRBV19 and TRBJ1-6; a weak D match, TRBD1 (5 bases). Germline CDR1 reads LNHDA; CDR2 reads SQIVND (reference sequence). Trimming left V 3 bases short and J 7 bases short, with 7 bases between. The CDR3 spans 13 residues. As DNA, the CDR3 is TGTGCCAGTAGTATGGAGGGGAATTCACCCCTCCACTTT. It translates to CASSMEGNSPLHF. Using reference TRBV19 and TRBJ1-6 for the parts outside the CDR3, the full variable domain is DGGITQSPKYLFRKEGQNVTLSCEQNLNHDAMYWYRQDPGQGLRLIYYSQIVNDFQKGDIAEGYSVSREKKESFPLTVTSAQKNPTAFYLCASSMEGNSPLHFGNGTRLTVT.

The chain links TRBV25-1 to TRBJ2-5; TRBD2 might be the D (6 bases). The length of the CDR3 is 16 residues. Germline assignment: CDR1 MGHDK and CDR2 SYGVNS. Trimming stripped 3 bases from V and 4 bases from J, with 18 bases between. The CDR3 DNA follows: TGTGCCAGCAGTGACGACCTCGGACTAACATTAGAGACCCAGTACTTC. Translated: CASSDDLGLTLETQYF.

This chain joins TRBV11-3 and TRBJ2-7; D is ambiguous. This CDR3 region has 15 residues. Trimming cost V 0 bases and J 0 bases, with 9 bases left between them. Germline-derived CDR1 and CDR2 are SGHNT and YENEEA. CDR3 DNA: TGTGCCAGCAGCTTAGATATTAGCTTCTCCTACGAGCAGTACTTC. Translation gives CASSLDISFSYEQYF.

CDR3 region: CAWSEVGQGTYEQYF. CDR3 sequence (DNA): TGTGCCTGGAGTGAGGTGGGTCAGGGGACCTACGAGCAGTACTTC. The J gene is TRBJ2-7, the V gene TRBV30; D possibly corresponds to TRBD1 (6 bases). Germline CDR1 reads GTSNPN; CDR2 reads SVGIG (reference sequence). The ends were cut back, 1 base at V and 2 bases at J, with 15 bases in the middle. This CDR3 has 15 amino acids.

The chain couples TRBV11-3 to TRBJ2-5; TRBD2 matches 13 bases. With V trimmed by 5 bases and J by 1 base, 7 bases remained unmatched. Germline CDR1 reads SGHNT; CDR2 reads YENEEA. There are 17 residues in the CDR3. The CDR3 reads CASSPLGTSGAQETQYF. Written as DNA, the CDR3 is TGTGCCAGCAGCCCCTTAGGGACTAGCGGGGCCCAAGAGACCCAGTACTTC.

The rearrangement uses TRBV7-1 and TRBJ2-1; 10 bases match TRBD1. TRBV7-1 has ORF status, its function being uncertain. This CDR3 is 14 amino acids long. After removal of 4 bases from V and 8 bases from J, the junction contained 5 bases not matched to a gene. In DNA, the CDR3 is TGTGCCAGCAGCTTCCGGGACAGGGGCGATGAGCAGTTCTTC. It translates to CASSFRDRGDEQFF.

This clone was picked up one time. This chain links TRBV5-1 with TRBJ2-2; D may be TRBD1 (7 bases). V gave up 7 bases and J gave up 4 bases, with 17 bases separating them. The germline CDR1 and CDR2 sequences are SGHRS and YFSETQ. This CDR3 comprises 15 residues. The CDR3 sequence is CASSQGGLGTGELFF. CDR3 sequence (DNA): TGCGCCAGCTCGCAGGGGGGCCTAGGCACCGGGGAGCTGTTTTTT.

This clone was observed once. Other DNA sequences in the sample encode the same CDR3. V usage is TRBV19 and J usage is TRBJ2-3, with a weak D call TRBD2 (6 bases). V was cut by 5 bases and J by 3 bases, with 9 bases left in between. The germline gives CDR1 LNHDA, CDR2 SQIVND (reference sequence). This CDR3 has 13 amino acids. Here the CDR3 DNA reads TGTGCCAGTAGTGGAGGGGTGACAGATACGCAGTATTTT. Its protein product is CASSGGVTDTQYF.

The chain has TRBV19 and TRBJ2-2; D might be TRBD1 (5 bases). The V and J ends lost 5 bases and 6 bases respectively, with 13 bases between them. This CDR3 has 14 amino acids. Germline V gene data show CDR1 as LNHDA and CDR2 as SQIVND (reference sequence). The CDR3 DNA is TGTGCCAGTAGTTTGCCCAGGGTGTCCGGGGAGCTGTTTTTT. Residues: CASSLPRVSGELFF. Combining the CDR3 with reference TRBV19 and TRBJ2-2 gives the whole variable domain DGGITQSPKYLFRKEGQNVTLSCEQNLNHDAMYWYRQDPGQGLRLIYYSQIVNDFQKGDIAEGYSVSREKKESFPLTVTSAQKNPTAFYLCASSLPRVSGELFFGEGSRLTVL.

This clone was seen just once. V and J are TRBV5-1 and TRBJ2-1; no clear D. Germline V gives CDR1 SGHRS, CDR2 YFSETQ. This CDR3 has 16 residues. Between the trimmed V and J ends, which lost 0 bases and 5 bases, there was a span of 15 bases. The CDR3 sequence: CASSLGPTPDHNEQFF. CDR3 sequence (DNA): TGCGCCAGCAGCTTGGGCCCCACACCGGATCACAATGAGCAGTTCTTC.

J is TRBJ1-3 and V is TRBV18; D perhaps matches TRBD1 (6 bases). Germline V gives CDR1 KGHSH, CDR2 LQKENI. Trimming removed 2 bases from V and 3 bases from J, with 14 bases in between. There are 16 residues in the CDR3. The CDR3 bases are TGTGCCAGCTCACCAGGCCTGGGGGCTTTTGGAAACACCATATATTTT. This gives the protein CASSPGLGAFGNTIYF.

The CDR3 nucleotides are TGTGCCAGTAAGTTGACGGCGAACACTGAAGCTTTCTTT. Translated, it gives CASKLTANTEAFF. V gene TRBV19 combines with J gene TRBJ1-1; the D is unclear. Germline V lookup: CDR1 LNHDA, CDR2 SQIVND (reference sequence). This CDR3 is 13 amino acids long. V shed 7 bases and J shed 1 base, with 10 bases lying between them.

The chain uses TRBV28 and TRBJ1-1; no clear D gene. The germline V gene has CDR1 MDHEN and CDR2 SYDVKM. The CDR3 spans 12 residues. The V gene lost 5 bases and the J gene lost 7 bases, with 11 bases spanning the gap. DNA for the CDR3: TGTGCCAGCAGTAGCAGGATTGGTGAAGCTTTCTTT. The encoded protein is CASSSRIGEAFF.

The chain joins TRBV28 to TRBJ1-2, with no clear D. Germline loops: CDR1 MDHEN, CDR2 SYDVKM. The length of the CDR3 is 13 residues. Trimming shortened V by 6 bases and J by 5 bases, and 13 bases separated the two germline ends. This CDR3 reads CASRETVPYGYTF. In DNA form, the CDR3 reads TGTGCCAGCAGGGAGACTGTCCCTTATGGCTACACCTTC.

CDR3 nucleotide sequence: TGCGCCAGCAGGGACACTTCACCCCTCCACTTT. This sequence encodes CASRDTSPLHF. The chain employs TRBV10-1 and TRBJ1-6; perhaps TRBD1 as D (5 bases). Germline CDR1 reads WNHNN; CDR2 reads SYGVQD (reference sequence). The V end lost 6 bases, the J end lost 9 bases, and 6 bases lay between the germline ends. CDR3 length: 11 amino acids.

This clone was observed a single time. This chain links TRBV14 with TRBJ2-7; D might be TRBD1 (6 bases). The CDR3 covers 13 residues. CDR1 and CDR2 (germline): SGHDN, FVKESK. V lost 3 bases, J lost 1 base, and 7 bases lay in between. CDR3: CASSHRGSYEQYF. CDR3 DNA: TGTGCCAGCAGCCACAGGGGTTCCTACGAGCAGTACTTC.

The V and J genes are TRBV18 and TRBJ2-1; D possibly corresponds to TRBD2 (7 bases). The germline V and J ends were trimmed by 5 bases and 7 bases, with 15 bases remaining between them. This CDR3 comprises 14 residues. Germline V gene data show CDR1 as KGHSH and CDR2 as LQKENI. The chain's CDR3 is CASSNPQGGNEQFF. CDR3 DNA sequence: TGTGCCAGCTCAAACCCACAGGGAGGGAATGAGCAGTTCTTC.

The CDR3 DNA is TGTGCCAGCATACTTGGACAGTCCTCGAACGAGCAGTACTTC. Translated: CASILGQSSNEQYF. The chain is built from TRBV28 and TRBJ2-7, with a weak D call TRBD1 (6 bases). V was clipped by 7 bases and J by 5 bases, with 18 bases between them. Germline V gives CDR1 MDHEN, CDR2 SYDVKM. This CDR3 has 14 amino acids. The variable domain in full, with the rest retrieved from reference TRBV28 and TRBJ2-7, is DVKVTQSSRYLVKRTGEKVFLECVQDMDHENMFWYRQDPGLGLRLIYFSYDVKMKEKGDIPEGYSVSREKKERFSLILESASTNQTSMYLCASILGQSSNEQYFGPGTRLTVT.

This chain links TRBV19 with TRBJ2-2; 8 positions match TRBD1. The length of the CDR3 is 16 residues. V shed 7 bases and J 0 bases; nucleotides not matched to a gene: 7. Germline CDR1 and CDR2: LNHDA and SQIVND (reference sequence). The CDR3 protein is CASTGGGWSNTGELFF. Written as DNA, the CDR3 is TGTGCCAGTACAGGGGGCGGGTGGTCGAACACCGGGGAGCTGTTTTTT.

The chain carries TRBV30 and TRBJ2-7; 12 nucleotides match TRBD2. Losses at the gene ends were 2 bases for V and 3 bases for J; bases not matched to a gene: 8. Germline CDR1 GTSNPN, CDR2 SVGIG (reference sequence). The CDR3 extends over 16 amino acids. As DNA, the CDR3 is TGTGCCTGGAGTTCGCCTGGGACTAGCGGGCTCTACGAGCAGTACTTC. Translating gives CAWSSPGTSGLYEQYF.

This chain links TRBV6-8 with TRBJ1-3, with 8 bases fitting TRBD1. V dropped 5 bases and J dropped 3; count of bases not matched to a gene: 3. This CDR3 spans 14 amino acids. Looked up from germline, CDR1 is MNHGY and CDR2 is SAAAGT. CDR3 amino acids: CASSDRGYGNTIYF. DNA for the CDR3: TGTGCCAGCAGTGACAGGGGTTATGGAAACACCATATATTTT.

The V gene is TRBV30, the J gene TRBJ2-3; 8 bases are shared with TRBD2. The V segment lost 7 bases and the J segment 4 bases; nucleotides outside the gene matches: 10. The germline CDR1 and CDR2 sequences are GTSNPN and SVGIG (reference sequence). The CDR3 contains 14 residues. The CDR3 coding sequence is TGTGCCTCGCCGGGGGGGGGCGCAGCAGATACGCAGTATTTT. Amino acid sequence: CASPGGGAADTQYF.

The V gene is TRBV28, the J gene TRBJ1-2, with D perhaps matching TRBD1 (5 bases). Germline assignment: CDR1 MDHEN and CDR2 SYDVKM. The V end was cut by 4 bases, the J end by 7 bases, with 25 bases between. The length of the CDR3 is 17 residues. The CDR3 region has the DNA TGTGCCAGCAGTTCAGAGTCTATTGAGCAGGGAGGAGGTGGCTACACCTTC. This translates into CASSSESIEQGGGGYTF.

This chain joins TRBV23-1 and TRBJ2-2; D is ambiguous. TRBV23-1 is an open reading frame, and its role is uncertain. The CDR3 covers 13 residues. V was cut by 6 bases and J by 0 bases, with 5 bases left in between. As DNA, the CDR3 is TGCGCCAGCAGCTTCGCGAACACCGGGGAGCTGTTTTTT. This encodes CASSFANTGELFF.

This clone occurred once. CDR3 nucleotides: TGTGCCAGCAGTGATGGGGAGGGGGCTAATGGGCCCGCCTACGAGCAGTACTTC. Its translation: CASSDGEGANGPAYEQYF. The chain couples TRBV6-8 to TRBJ2-7; D could derive from TRBD1 or TRBD2 (7 bases each). The V and J ends lost 5 bases and 2 bases respectively, with 25 bases between them. From germline, CDR1 is MNHGY and CDR2 SAAAGT. The CDR3 is 18 residues long.

This rearrangement joins TRBV12-5 to TRBJ2-1; D may be TRBD1 or TRBD2 (5 bases each). Trimming took off 5 bases at V and 8 bases at J, with 16 bases between the two ends. The CDR3 is made up of 14 amino acids. The germline V gene has CDR1 LGHNT and CDR2 FRNRAP. The CDR3, as DNA: TGTGCTAGTGGTCGGGACGCCGTAGGCGATGAGCAGTTCTTC. As protein: CASGRDAVGDEQFF.

This clone was counted only a few times. The chain links TRBV5-1 to TRBJ1-4; 8 bases are shared with TRBD1. Germline lookup yields CDR1 SGHRS and CDR2 YFSETQ. This CDR3 is built from 14 residues. V was pared by 4 bases and J by 7 bases, with 6 bases of the junction left unmatched. CDR3 protein: CASSPGQAIEKLFF. CDR3 sequence (DNA): TGCGCCAGCAGCCCGGGACAGGCGATTGAAAAACTGTTTTTT. The full variable domain, completed using reference TRBV5-1 and TRBJ1-4, is KAGVTQTPRYLIKTRGQQVTLSCSPISGHRSVSWYQQTPGQGLQFLFEYFSETQRNKGNFPGRFSGRQFSNSRSEMNVSTLELGDSALYLCASSPGQAIEKLFFGSGTQLSVL.

As concerns this clone: Other nucleotide sequences in the sample specify the same CDR3. V and J are TRBV19 and TRBJ1-4; D uncertain. V dropped 7 bases and J dropped 0 bases, with 9 bases sitting between them. The CDR3 is 14 residues long. Germline lookup yields CDR1 LNHDA and CDR2 SQIVND (reference sequence). DNA for the CDR3: TGTGCCAGTACGAGAACGGCAACTAATGAAAAACTGTTTTTT. Encoded protein: CASTRTATNEKLFF.